This T cell receptor beta chain stems from a study of T cells in Graves' hyperthyroidism and ophthalmopathy. There are 13 residues in the CDR3. V was cut by 6 bases and J by 4 bases, with 10 bases left in between. Germline CDR1 and CDR2: ENHRY and SYGVKD. RNA transcripts gave rise to amplified TCR beta CDR3 regions. First-round RT-PCR with HTBI primers amplified the TCR CDR3 region. Via MiXCR, TCRdb re-called the multiplex PCR reads, giving one row per CDR3 protein. Altogether over 250,000 distinct CDR3 sequences are present, over 20% being singletons, with the ten largest covering around 60%. The J gene is TRBJ2-1, the V gene TRBV10-3, with D tentatively TRBD2 (5 bases). The receptor comes from a man aged 30 to 45 with Graves' ophthalmopathy. Sequencing used blood. CDR3 residues: CAISLGEYNEQFF. The CDR3 DNA follows: TGTGCCATCAGCCTCGGGGAATACAATGAGCAGTTCTTC.